The clone carrying this T cell receptor beta chain was seen more than once but under ten times. Its antigen is still unknown. Since all of the isolated RNA was reverse transcribed, expressed TCRB transcripts were what got sequenced. Profiling relied on immunoSEQ multiplex PCR, and the TCRdb table lists in-frame clones only, not all of them. The sample lists 300,000 to 400,000 clones; approximately 12% were seen once. The entry originates in a study of beta chain features in type 1 diabetes. This CDR3 comprises 12 residues. Study-wide points: Type 1 diabetes patients had fewer VDJ junction insertions and more deletions. Naive, central memory and Treg TCRB repertoires appeared more alike in patients than in healthy donors.

The TCR comes from a man in his late teens or twenties in good health. Sequencing was carried out using naive CD4+ T cells from blood. The chain combines TRBV21-1 with TRBJ1-1; the table's D gene call, TRBD1, was not cross checked with the DNA. TRBV21-1 is labeled a pseudogene. CDR3 amino acids: CASRNRGIEAFF. CDR3 DNA sequence: TGTGCCAGCAGGAACAGGGGGATCGAAGCTTTCTTT.